This record concerns one T cell receptor (beta chain) sequence. The data were obtained in a study of control samples from healthy donors and cancer patients. TCRdb's copy holds only in-frame clones and misses some; the assay was immunoSEQ multiplex PCR. The profile shows approximately 94,000 clones, about 88% of them singletons. The CDR3 covers 16 residues. J was trimmed by 4 bases and V by 2 bases; bases with no gene match: 9. Germline V gene lookup returns CDR1 SGHNT and CDR2 YYREEE (reference sequence). The sequenced sample was blood. This clonotype was sampled from a woman aged 50 to 65 in good health. The rearrangement uses TRBV5-4 and TRBJ2-5, with 9 bases identical to TRBD2. CDR3 bases: TGTGCCAGCAGCTTCCTAGCGGGGTTTCCCGGAGAGACCCAGTACTTC. Translation: CASSFLAGFPGETQYF.